This T cell receptor beta chain was documented in a study of post-analysis software for immune sequencing data. Points on this clonotype: What it binds is unknown.

Overall study results and limits: Strong co-clustering by F measure was evident for samples that had been prepared in the same batch. Compared against controls, patients with multiple sclerosis displayed significantly lower normalized Chao1 diversity.

Sequencing libraries made from TCR beta cDNA carried unique molecular identifiers. TCRdb reanalysed the PCR reads using MiXCR and keeps one entry per CDR3 protein. This sample has hundreds of thousands of distinct CDR3 sequences; approximately 60% occur once, and the top ten carry about 10%. This TCR derives from a girl aged 2 to 10 with multiple sclerosis. The source material was blood.

CDR3 residues: CASSPTTQETQYF. CDR3 in DNA: TGTGCCAGCAGTCCAACAACCCAAGAGACCCAGTACTTC. The chain is built from TRBV12-3 or TRBV12-4 and TRBJ2-5; D gene uncertain. With 5 bases removed from V and 1 base from J, the gap between germline ends came to 8 bases. This CDR3 spans 13 amino acids.